A single sample is the source of the 12 T cell receptor beta chains below, sequenced in a study of T cell repertoires in cytomegalovirus infection. TCRdb itself ran the reads through MiXCR, one entry per CDR3 protein. The table includes roughly 600,000 distinct CDR3 sequences, 20% to 25% detected once. Material: CD8+ T cells from PBMCs. These receptors were collected from a human donor in good health (CMV status not recorded). Some clones in this sample may be carry-over from other donors' samples.

The rearrangement uses TRBV6-6 and TRBJ2-3; 8 bases agree with TRBD2. Trimming removed 6 bases from V and 2 bases from J; junction bases left unmatched: 13. The germline gives CDR1 MNHNY, CDR2 SVGAGI (reference sequence). The CDR3 contains 17 residues. The CDR3 sequence: CASSLYRRGGSTDTQYF. The CDR3 coding sequence is TGTGCCAGCAGCCTCTACCGGCGCGGGGGGTCCACAGATACGCAGTATTTT.

CDR3 sequence reads: CASSPKRRTYTGELFF. CDR3 nucleotide sequence: TGTGCCAGCTCACCAAAACGGCGGACATACACCGGGGAGCTGTTTTTT. J is TRBJ2-2 and V is TRBV18; possible D gene TRBD1, 5 bases. Germline lookup yields CDR1 KGHSH and CDR2 LQKENI. The CDR3 contains 16 residues. V shed 2 bases and J shed 3 bases, with 13 bases lying between them.

The chain links TRBV11-3 to TRBJ2-1; 9 positions match TRBD1. V lost 4 bases, J lost 6 bases, and 7 bases stayed unmatched. The germline CDR1 and CDR2 sequences are SGHNT and YENEEA. The CDR3 has 15 amino acids. In DNA form, the CDR3 reads TGTGCCAGCAGCTCGGGACAGGGCGCCTTCAATGAGCAGTTCTTC. This codes for CASSSGQGAFNEQFF.

V usage is TRBV20-1 and J usage is TRBJ2-1; 8 positions agree with TRBD1. The V segment lost 0 bases and the J segment 6 bases; nucleotides outside the gene matches: 7. Per germline, CDR1 DFQATT and CDR2 SNEGSKA (reference sequence). The CDR3 sequence is 15 residues long. The CDR3 spells CSARDYRGDGNEQFF. The CDR3 nucleotides read TGCAGTGCTAGAGATTACAGGGGGGATGGCAATGAGCAGTTCTTC.

This clonotype was recorded at least ten times. The chain joins TRBV7-2 to TRBJ2-5, with D uncertain. From germline, CDR1 is SGHTA and CDR2 FQGNSA. The CDR3 loop spans 13 amino acids. V was shortened by 4 bases and J by 4 bases, with 10 bases between the two germline ends. The CDR3: CASSYLLGETQYF. CDR3 bases: TGTGCCAGCAGCTACTTGCTTGGAGAGACCCAGTACTTC.

About this clonotype: One base away lies a much larger clone, so this may be a sequencing read error. This sequence joins TRBV7-8 and TRBJ1-1; D not resolved. CDR3 length: 12 residues. Looked up from germline, CDR1 is SGHVS and CDR2 is FQNEAQ. This CDR3 is CAGSFEGFEAFF. The DNA for the CDR3 is TGTGCCGGCAGCTTTGAGGGATTTGAAGCTTTCTTT.

Only a few counts were recorded for this clonotype. V is TRBV6-5 and J is TRBJ2-7; D possibly corresponds to TRBD2 (5 bases). Deletions cut 7 bases from V and 2 bases from J, with 18 bases between. The CDR3 is made up of 15 amino acids. CDR1 and CDR2 from the germline V gene are MNHEY and SVGAGI. The CDR3 reads CASTGWGRGTYEQYF. The CDR3 coding sequence is TGTGCCAGCACCGGGTGGGGTCGAGGGACCTACGAGCAGTACTTC.

This clonotype occurred many times. The chain carries TRBV19 and TRBJ2-1, with 10 nucleotides matching TRBD2. The CDR3 contains 16 residues. Germline loops: CDR1 LNHDA, CDR2 SQIVND (reference sequence). V was pared by 3 bases and J by 4 bases, with 6 bases of the junction left unmatched. The CDR3 here is CASSINGLAVYNEQFF. DNA of the CDR3: TGTGCCAGTAGTATTAATGGACTAGCGGTATACAATGAGCAGTTCTTC.

This clonotype was counted between two and nine times. The J gene is TRBJ2-3, the V gene TRBV7-8, with a tentative D call TRBD1 (6 bases). Looked up from germline, CDR1 is SGHVS and CDR2 is FQNEAQ. The CDR3 has 18 residues. Between the trimmed V and J ends, which lost 5 bases and 4 bases, there was a span of 25 bases. The CDR3 coding sequence is TGTGCCAGCAGCCCCGTTTTCGGGACACTCGAGGTTGCAGATACGCAGTATTTT. This translates into CASSPVFGTLEVADTQYF.

With respect to this clonotype: This sequence may be a read error, since a much larger clone differs from it by one base. This chain uses TRBV7-6 with TRBJ2-1; no clear D. This CDR3 has 15 residues. Trimming removed 0 bases from V and 2 bases from J, with 8 bases in between. CDR1 is SGHVS, CDR2 FNYEAQ, per germline. The CDR3 DNA follows: TGTGCCAGCAGCTTAGCCGAGAACGCCTACAATGAGCAGTTCTTC. This encodes CASSLAENAYNEQFF.

The sample holds a few counts of this clonotype. The chain employs TRBV4-3 and TRBJ2-1; TRBD1 is a possible D gene (5 bases). Trimming took off 1 base at V and 4 bases at J, with 14 bases between the two ends. Germline V gene sequence: CDR1 LGHNA, CDR2 YSLEER. This CDR3 contains 16 residues. CDR3 coding DNA: TGCGCCAGCAGCCAAGTTTATAGGGGCCAATACAATGAGCAGTTCTTC. Amino acids: CASSQVYRGQYNEQFF.

This clonotype has ten or more counts. V gene TRBV19 combines with J gene TRBJ2-1; D might be TRBD2 (6 bases). V gave up 6 bases and J gave up 3 bases, with 15 bases separating them. Germline CDR1 reads LNHDA; CDR2 reads SQIVND (reference sequence). This CDR3 comprises 15 residues. The chain's CDR3 is CASSLGGGYYNEQFF. Here the CDR3 DNA reads TGTGCCAGTAGCCTAGGTGGGGGGTACTACAATGAGCAGTTCTTC.